This TCR beta chain was obtained from a study of blood T cell repertoires in COVID-19. At the level of the study: Sites in the United States, Italy and Spain provided acute and convalescent COVID-19 samples. Nucleic acid was either cDNA or gDNA, and it came from T cells, B-cell-depleted T cells, or PBMCs.

There are 18 residues in the CDR3. Germline assignment: CDR1 MDHEN and CDR2 SYDVKM. V was clipped by 6 bases and J by 1 base, with 22 bases between them. Seattle's enrolled individuals joined amid active infection and were then monitored longitudinally. Per the original methods: The assay estimated nucleated cells by amplifying reference gene primers. TCRdb's copy holds only in-frame clones and misses some; the assay was immunoSEQ multiplex PCR. That table furnishes V, J and clone size, whereas the DNA furnished D and trimming. The sample has about 300,000 clones; roughly 84% are singletons. This TCR came from a human donor with COVID-19, enrolled during active disease. The donor label of this sample is uncertain. The chain has TRBV28 and TRBJ1-5; TRBD1 might be the D (6 bases). The sequenced sample was peripheral blood. The CDR3 region has the DNA TGTGCCAGCAGCATGGGGGGGGCTGGGAAGATAAGCAATCAGCCCCAGCATTTT. Translating it yields CASSMGGAGKISNQPQHF.